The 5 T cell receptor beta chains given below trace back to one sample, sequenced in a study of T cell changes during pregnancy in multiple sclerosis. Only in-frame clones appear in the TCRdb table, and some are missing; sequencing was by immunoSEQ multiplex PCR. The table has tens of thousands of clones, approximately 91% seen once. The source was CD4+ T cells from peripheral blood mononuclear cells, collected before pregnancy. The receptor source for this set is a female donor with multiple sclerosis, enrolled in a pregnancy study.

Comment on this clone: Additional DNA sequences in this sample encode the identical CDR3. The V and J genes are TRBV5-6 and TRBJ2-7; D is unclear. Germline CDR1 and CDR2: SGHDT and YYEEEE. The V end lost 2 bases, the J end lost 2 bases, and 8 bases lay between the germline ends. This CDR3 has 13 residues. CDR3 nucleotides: TGTGCCAGCAGCTTTCGTACTCCCTACGAGCAGTACTTC. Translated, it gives CASSFRTPYEQYF.

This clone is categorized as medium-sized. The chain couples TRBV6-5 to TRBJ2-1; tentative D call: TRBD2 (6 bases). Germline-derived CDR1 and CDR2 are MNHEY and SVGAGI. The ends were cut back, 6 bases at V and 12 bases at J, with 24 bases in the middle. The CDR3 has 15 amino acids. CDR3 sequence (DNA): TGTGCCAGCAGCCCAGGTGACGGGAGCAGATATTGGCAGTTCTTC. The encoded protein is CASSPGDGSRYWQFF.

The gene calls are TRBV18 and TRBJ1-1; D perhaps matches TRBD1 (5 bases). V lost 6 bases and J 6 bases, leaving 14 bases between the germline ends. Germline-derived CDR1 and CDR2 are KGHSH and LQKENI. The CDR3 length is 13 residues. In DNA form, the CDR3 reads TGTGCCAGCTCCCCCGGGGGGATGGCTGAAGCTTTCTTT. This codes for CASSPGGMAEAFF.

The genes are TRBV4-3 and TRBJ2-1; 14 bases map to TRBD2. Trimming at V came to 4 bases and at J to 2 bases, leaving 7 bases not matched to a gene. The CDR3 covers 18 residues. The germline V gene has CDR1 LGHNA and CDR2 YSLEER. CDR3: CASSRGLAGGQTYNEQFF. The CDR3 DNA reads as TGCGCCAGCAGCCGAGGACTAGCGGGGGGCCAGACCTACAATGAGCAGTTCTTC.

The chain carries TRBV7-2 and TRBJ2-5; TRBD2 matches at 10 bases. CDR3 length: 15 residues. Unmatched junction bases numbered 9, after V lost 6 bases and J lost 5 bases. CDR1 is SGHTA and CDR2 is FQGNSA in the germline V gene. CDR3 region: CASRGSGGALETQYF. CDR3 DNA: TGTGCCAGCAGGGGGAGCGGGGGGGCCTTGGAGACCCAGTACTTC.